One sample yielded the 20 T cell receptor beta chains listed below, sequenced in a study of T-cell reconstitution after alpha-beta-depleted transplantation in children. Library preparation (for TCRbeta) was performed with unique molecular identifiers. TCRdb re-called the PCR reads through MiXCR, storing one row per CDR3 protein. The sample records 400,000 to 500,000 distinct CDR3 sequences, around 9.9% being singletons. Specimen: PBMCs from the stem cell graft donor, collected from the stem cell graft. Source of these receptors: a human donor who donated a stem cell graft to a child with acute myeloid leukemia.

As concerns this clonotype: A much larger clone differs by one base, so this may be a read error. This chain links TRBV29-1 with TRBJ2-6, with D perhaps TRBD1 (5 bases). CDR1 SQVTM and CDR2 ANQGSEA come from the germline V gene. CDR3 length: 14 residues. CDR3 amino acids: CSVETDSGANGLTF. The CDR3 nucleotides read TGCAGCGTTGAAACAGACTCTGGGGCCAACGGCCTGACTTTC.

This clonotype was seen a few times. For the CDR3, the DNA is TGTGCCAGCAGCTTAGAGCGGACTAGGGTGCATCAAGAGACCCAGTACTTC. Protein product: CASSLERTRVHQETQYF. V is TRBV7-2 and J is TRBJ2-5; 7 positions match TRBD2. Germline loops: CDR1 SGHTA, CDR2 FQGNSA. This CDR3 has 17 residues. Trimming at V came to 1 base and at J to 2 bases, leaving 10 bases not matched to a gene.

The chain has TRBV30 and TRBJ1-5, with TRBD1 as a possible D gene (5 bases). The CDR3 is 14 amino acids. V gave up 2 bases and J gave up 7 bases, with 15 bases separating them. The germline CDR1 and CDR2 sequences are GTSNPN and SVGIG (reference sequence). CDR3 bases: TGTGCCTGGAGTACCGACAGTTTGGACCAGCCCCAGCATTTT. This gives the protein CAWSTDSLDQPQHF.

This clonotype was observed a few times. The V and J genes are TRBV5-1 and TRBJ2-1; unclear D gene. Per the germline V gene, CDR1 is SGHRS and CDR2 is YFSETQ. Trimming took off 1 base at V and 5 bases at J, with 7 bases between the two ends. CDR3 length: 13 amino acids. CDR3 coding DNA: TGCGCCAGCAGCTTGTGGGGAAACAATGAGCAGTTCTTC. Translation gives CASSLWGNNEQFF.

V is TRBV20-1 and J is TRBJ2-1; perhaps D is TRBD1 or TRBD2 (6 bases each). The germline V gene encodes CDR1 DFQATT and CDR2 SNEGSKA (reference sequence). V shed 1 base and J shed 8 bases, with 9 bases lying between them. This CDR3 spans 12 amino acids. The CDR3 sequence: CSARGGAHEQFF. The CDR3, as DNA: TGCAGTGCTAGAGGGGGGGCCCATGAGCAGTTCTTC.

The chain employs TRBV20-1 and TRBJ1-2; unclear D gene. Trimming pared 6 bases from V and 8 bases from J, leaving 16 bases between. This CDR3 has 12 residues. Germline CDR1 is DFQATT and CDR2 is SNEGSKA (reference sequence). The CDR3 reads CSAVGGVQGYTF. The CDR3 DNA is TGCAGTGCCGTTGGCGGGGTCCAGGGCTACACCTTC.

The table lists this clonotype with a few counts. The chain uses TRBV29-1 and TRBJ1-2; unclear D gene. Trimming removed 0 bases at V and 2 bases at J, with 13 bases between. The CDR3 has 15 amino acids. From germline, CDR1 is SQVTM and CDR2 ANQGSEA. CDR3 protein: CSVEDYTSPNYGYTF. The DNA for the CDR3 is TGCAGCGTTGAAGATTATACATCCCCCAACTATGGCTACACCTTC.

This clonotype came up many times. The chain couples TRBV20-1 to TRBJ2-1; a possible D gene is TRBD2 (6 bases). This CDR3 contains 12 residues. Trimming pared 3 bases from V and 4 bases from J, leaving 7 bases between. Germline assignment: CDR1 DFQATT and CDR2 SNEGSKA (reference sequence). The CDR3 sequence is CSARGGYNEQFF. CDR3 coding DNA: TGCAGTGCTAGGGGGGGTTACAATGAGCAGTTCTTC.

The chain couples TRBV29-1 to TRBJ1-2; TRBD1 matches at 9 bases. This CDR3 is built from 14 residues. V lost 4 bases and J lost 5; bases outside the gene matches: 8. The V gene's germline CDR1 is SQVTM and CDR2 ANQGSEA. The CDR3 nucleotides are TGCAGCGTTGTGGACAGGGGACATGTGTATGGCTACACCTTC. This encodes CSVVDRGHVYGYTF.

This clonotype has a count of ten or more. The V gene is TRBV2, the J gene TRBJ2-3, with 7 bases matching TRBD2. With 6 bases clipped from V and 0 bases from J, the junction kept 6 bases outside the gene matches. The CDR3 is made up of 15 amino acids. Germline V gene sequence: CDR1 SNHLY, CDR2 FYNNEI. The CDR3 loop is CASRLSGKSTDTQYF. CDR3 sequence (DNA): TGTGCCAGCAGGTTAAGCGGGAAGAGCACAGATACGCAGTATTTT.

V usage is TRBV20-1 and J usage is TRBJ1-1; maybe TRBD1 (5 bases). The CDR3 is made up of 13 amino acids. The germline V gene encodes CDR1 DFQATT and CDR2 SNEGSKA (reference sequence). V dropped 6 bases and J dropped 1 base, with 12 bases sitting between them. The chain's CDR3 is CSASGGANTEAFF. The CDR3 DNA reads TGCAGTGCGTCGGGTGGGGCGAACACTGAAGCTTTCTTT.

The genes are TRBV30 and TRBJ1-1; 9 bases align to TRBD1. CDR1 and CDR2 (germline): GTSNPN, SVGIG (reference sequence). The CDR3 is made up of 12 amino acids. Trimming at V came to 5 bases and at J to 5 bases, leaving 3 bases not matched to a gene. In DNA form, the CDR3 reads TGTGCCTGGGACAGGGGGGGGACTGAAGCTTTCTTT. Amino acids: CAWDRGGTEAFF.

The chain carries TRBV10-3 and TRBJ2-1; TRBD2 agrees at 7 bases. Germline V CDR1 and CDR2: ENHRY, SYGVKD. This CDR3 region has 16 residues. Trimming took 0 bases from V and 7 from J; bases not matched to a gene: 9. The CDR3, as DNA: TGTGCCATCAGTGAGTCGGAGACTAGCTCTGAGAATGAGCAGTTCTTC. Translation: CAISESETSSENEQFF.

The sample holds many counts of this clonotype. The chain combines TRBV6-1 with TRBJ1-5, with D hard to call. CDR1 MNHNS and CDR2 SASEGT come from the germline V gene. The germline V and J ends were trimmed by 3 bases and 1 base, with 10 bases remaining between them. The CDR3 runs 15 residues. The CDR3 reads CASSEWQDSNQPQHF. Written as DNA, the CDR3 is TGTGCCAGCAGTGAGTGGCAGGACAGCAATCAGCCCCAGCATTTT.

This clonotype has just a few counts. The gene calls are TRBV19 and TRBJ2-2; 7 positions match TRBD1. J gave up 0 bases and V 7 bases, and 5 bases lay outside the gene matches. The CDR3 runs to 15 residues. Looked up from germline, CDR1 is LNHDA and CDR2 is SQIVND (reference sequence). CDR3 DNA: TGTGCCAGTACCCGACAGGGAGCGAACACCGGGGAGCTGTTTTTT. Translating gives CASTRQGANTGELFF.

This clonotype was detected only a few times. This sequence joins TRBV6-1 and TRBJ2-3; possibly TRBD2 for D (6 bases). Trimming cost V 6 bases and J 5 bases, with 18 bases left between them. The germline V gene has CDR1 MNHNS and CDR2 SASEGT. This CDR3 region has 15 residues. The CDR3 DNA is TGTGCCAGCAGCTCGGAGGGTCAGGCTATAGATACGCAGTATTTT. As protein: CASSSEGQAIDTQYF.

In its sample, this clonotype was seen a few times. The chain links TRBV20-1 to TRBJ2-7, with D perhaps TRBD1 (6 bases). There are 13 residues in the CDR3. Germline V gives CDR1 DFQATT, CDR2 SNEGSKA (reference sequence). Trimming removed 3 bases from V and 3 bases from J, with 12 bases in between. DNA of the CDR3: TGCAGTGCTAGCCTAGGACAGAGCTACGAGCAGTACTTC. Translated, it gives CSASLGQSYEQYF.

This clonotype was seen a handful of times. V and J are TRBV7-8 and TRBJ2-1; maybe TRBD1 (6 bases). Germline CDR1 SGHVS, CDR2 FQNEAQ. V was trimmed by 5 bases and J by 2 bases, leaving 16 bases between them. This CDR3 has 16 amino acids. For the CDR3, the DNA is TGTGCCAGCAGCCTTAATCCCAGGGGCACCTACAATGAGCAGTTCTTC. Amino acids: CASSLNPRGTYNEQFF.

This clonotype has only a few counts. The chain has TRBV4-1 and TRBJ1-5; D is uncertain. Looked up from germline, CDR1 is MGHRA and CDR2 is YSYEKL. The ends were cut back, 4 bases at V and 7 bases at J, with 17 bases in the middle. The CDR3 is 15 residues long. CDR3 loop: CASSPQERGQQPQHF. As DNA, the CDR3 is TGCGCCAGCAGCCCTCAAGAACGGGGTCAACAGCCCCAGCATTTT.

CDR3 in DNA: TGTGCCAGCAGCTTAGCAAGTGCAGGGGTGTCGGAGACCCAGTACTTC. Its translation: CASSLASAGVSETQYF. This chain uses TRBV7-2 with TRBJ2-5, with D possibly being TRBD1 (6 bases). V was clipped by 0 bases and J by 5 bases, with 16 bases between them. CDR1 is SGHTA and CDR2 is FQGNSA in the germline V gene. This CDR3 is 16 amino acids long.